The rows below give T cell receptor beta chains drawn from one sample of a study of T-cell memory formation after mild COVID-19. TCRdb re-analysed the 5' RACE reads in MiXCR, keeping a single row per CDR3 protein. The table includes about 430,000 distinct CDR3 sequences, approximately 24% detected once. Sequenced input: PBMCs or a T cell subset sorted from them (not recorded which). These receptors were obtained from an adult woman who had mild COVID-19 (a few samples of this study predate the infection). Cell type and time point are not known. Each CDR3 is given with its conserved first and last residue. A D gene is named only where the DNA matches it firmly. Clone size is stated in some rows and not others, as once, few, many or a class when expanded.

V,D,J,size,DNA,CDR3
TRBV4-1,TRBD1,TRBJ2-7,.,TGCGCCAGCAGCTGGCCGGGACAGGGGGCACAGTACTTC,CASSWPGQGAQYF
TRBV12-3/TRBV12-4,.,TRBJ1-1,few,TGTGCCAGCAGTCCACCAAAAAACCCACCACTGGCCGAAGCTTTCTTT,CASSPPKNPPLAEAFF
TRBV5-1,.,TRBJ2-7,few,TGCGCCAGCAGCGTAGCATCAGAGCAGTACTTC,CASSVASEQYF
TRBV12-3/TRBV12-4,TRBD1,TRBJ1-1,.,TGTGCCAGCAGTCTCAACAGATTGGGGACAGGGGGAATGAACACTGAAGCTTTCTTT,CASSLNRLGTGGMNTEAFF
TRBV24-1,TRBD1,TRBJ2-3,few,TGTGCCACCAGTGATCCTGGACAGGGCTGGAGAACAGATACGCAGTATTTT,CATSDPGQGWRTDTQYF
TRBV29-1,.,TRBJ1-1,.,TGCAGCGTTGAAGAAAGAGTGTTGGCGGACACTGAAGCTTTCTTT,CSVEERVLADTEAFF
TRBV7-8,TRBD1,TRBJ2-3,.,TGTGCCAGCAGCCGCTGGGACAGGTCGAAAGAAACAGATACGCAGTATTTT,CASSRWDRSKETDTQYF
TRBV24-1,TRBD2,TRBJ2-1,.,TGTGCCACCAGTGACCAGACTAGCGGGACATACAATGAGCAGTTCTTC,CATSDQTSGTYNEQFF
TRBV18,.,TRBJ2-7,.,TGTGCCAGCTCGACCGGGCAGAGGGACGAGCAGTACTTC,CASSTGQRDEQYF
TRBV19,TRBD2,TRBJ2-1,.,TGTGCCAGTAGTGCGGGTAGCGGGAGTTATGAGCAGTTCTTC,CASSAGSGSYEQFF
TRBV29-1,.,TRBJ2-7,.,TGCAGCGTTGAAGATGACAGGTACGAGCAGTACTTC,CSVEDDRYEQYF
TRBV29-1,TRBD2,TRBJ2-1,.,TGCAGCGTGGGGGTAGCGGGGGGGCTCAATGAGCAGTTCTTC,CSVGVAGGLNEQFF
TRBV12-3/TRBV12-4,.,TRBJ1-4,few,TGTGCCAGCAGTAGGGGGGTCGAAAAACTGTTTTTT,CASSRGVEKLFF
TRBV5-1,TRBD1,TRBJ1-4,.,TGCGCCAGCAGCTTGGCCCCCGGACAGGGGTCAGCTAATGAAAAACTGTTTTTT,CASSLAPGQGSANEKLFF
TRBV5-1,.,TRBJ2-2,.,TGCGCCAGCAGCTTGGCGTCGGGGTATGGAAGCACCGGGGAGCTGTTTTTT,CASSLASGYGSTGELFF
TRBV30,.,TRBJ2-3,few,TGTGCCTGGAGTTTTATAGCAGATACGCAGTATTTT,CAWSFIADTQYF
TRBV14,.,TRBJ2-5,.,TGTGCCAGCAGCCAAGTTTTGTGGGAAACCCAGTACTTC,CASSQVLWETQYF
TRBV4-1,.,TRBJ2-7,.,TGCGCCAGCAGCTTTGTGGGCAGAGTCTTAGAGCAGTACTTC,CASSFVGRVLEQYF
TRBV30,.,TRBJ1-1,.,TGTGCCTGGAGTGTTGTCCTGAACACTGAAGCTTTCTTT,CAWSVVLNTEAFF
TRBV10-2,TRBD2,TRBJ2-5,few,TGCGCCAGCAGTGAACTAGCGGGCCAAGAGACCCAGTACTTC,CASSELAGQETQYF
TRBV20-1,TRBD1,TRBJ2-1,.,TGCAGTGCGAAGATAACAGGGGCGAAAGGCCCTACTGAGCAGTTCTTC,CSAKITGAKGPTEQFF
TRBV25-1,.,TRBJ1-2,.,TGTGCCAGCAGTGAAAAGGGGGTGTCTAACTATGGCTACACCTTC,CASSEKGVSNYGYTF
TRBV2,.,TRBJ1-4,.,TGTGCCAGCAGTGGGCCATATGGTGAAAAACTGTTTTTT,CASSGPYGEKLFF
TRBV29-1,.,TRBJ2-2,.,TGCAGCGTTGGCGGGTATGGGGAACGGACCGGGGAGCTGTTTTTT,CSVGGYGERTGELFF
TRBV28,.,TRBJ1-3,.,TGTGCCGCCGTTCGTTCAGGGGCCGACTTCAACACCATATATTTT,CAAVRSGADFNTIYF
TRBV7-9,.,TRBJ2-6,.,TGTGCCAGCAGCTCCCGGAGGGGACGCTCTGGGGCCAACGTCCTGACTTTC,CASSSRRGRSGANVLTF
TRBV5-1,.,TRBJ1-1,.,TGCGCCAGCAGCTTAAGCCCCGGCGCTGAAGCTTTCTTT,CASSLSPGAEAFF
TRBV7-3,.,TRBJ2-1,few,TGTGCCAGCAGCTTAGGACCCTTACAGATGAATGAGCAGTTCTTC,CASSLGPLQMNEQFF
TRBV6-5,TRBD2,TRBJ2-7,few,TGTGCCAGCAGACTCCGGACTAGCGGGGGTCGAGACTACGAGCAGTACTTC,CASRLRTSGGRDYEQYF
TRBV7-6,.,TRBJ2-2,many,TGTGCCAGCAGCTTAACCGGGGAGCTGTTTTTT,CASSLTGELFF
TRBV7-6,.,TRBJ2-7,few,TGTGCCAGCAGCTTAGGAGGGTACGTCAACGAGCAGTACTTC,CASSLGGYVNEQYF
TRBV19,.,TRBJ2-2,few,TGTGCCAGTACCGTACAGGGCGTCGGGGAGCTGTTTTTT,CASTVQGVGELFF
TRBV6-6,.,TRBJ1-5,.,TGTGCCAGTATAACTGGGGGGGGCGCGGGTCAGCCCCAGCATTTT,CASITGGGAGQPQHF
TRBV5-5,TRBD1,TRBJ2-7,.,TGTGCCAGCAGCCGTCGTACAGGGGAGTCCTCCTACGAGCAGTACTTC,CASSRRTGESSYEQYF
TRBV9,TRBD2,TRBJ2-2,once,TGTGCCAGCAGCGCAACGGGACTAGCGGGACACGGGGAGCTGTTTTTT,CASSATGLAGHGELFF
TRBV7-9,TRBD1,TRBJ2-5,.,TGTGCCAGCAGCTTAGAGGACAGGTCTGAAGAGTGG,CASSLEDRSEEW
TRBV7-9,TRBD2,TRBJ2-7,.,TGTGCCAGCAGCTTCCAACTAGCGGGGGAAGAGCAGTACTTC,CASSFQLAGEEQYF
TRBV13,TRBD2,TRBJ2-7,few,TGTGCCAGCACCCTTAGCGGGAGGGCGTACGAGCAGTACTTC,CASTLSGRAYEQYF
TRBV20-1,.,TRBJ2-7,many,TGCAGTGCTAGAGGTGGCCCCCCACCTCACGAGCAGTACTTC,CSARGGPPPHEQYF
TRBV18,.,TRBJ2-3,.,TGTGCCAGCTCGGTCCGACTAGTTGCCGATACGCAGTATTTT,CASSVRLVADTQYF
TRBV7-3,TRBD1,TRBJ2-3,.,TGTGCCAGCAGCCCAAAGGGGGCCACAGATACGCAGTATTTT,CASSPKGATDTQYF
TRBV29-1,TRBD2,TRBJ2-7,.,TGCAGCGCCGAAACGAGCGGGAGTTTTGACGAGCAGTACTTC,CSAETSGSFDEQYF
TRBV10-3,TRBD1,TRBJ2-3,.,TGTGCCATCAGTAACCGCACAGGGGGCTCCACAGATACGCAGTATTTT,CAISNRTGGSTDTQYF
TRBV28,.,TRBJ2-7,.,TGTGCCAGCAGATCCGGGACGTTCACCTACGAGCAGTACTTC,CASRSGTFTYEQYF
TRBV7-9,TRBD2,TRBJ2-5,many,TGTGCCAGCAGCTTAGTCCACGGGGGGATGGAGACCCAGTACTTC,CASSLVHGGMETQYF
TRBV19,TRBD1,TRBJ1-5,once,TGTGCCAGTAGGTCAACGGGACAGGGTAACGAGCCCCAGCATTTT,CASRSTGQGNEPQHF
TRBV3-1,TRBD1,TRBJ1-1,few,TGTGCCAGCAGCCAAGATAACAGGGGCACTGAAGCTTTCTTT,CASSQDNRGTEAFF
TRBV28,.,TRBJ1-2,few,TGTGCCAGCAGTTTGTCTCCCTTCGGGACCTTCTATGGCTACACCTTC,CASSLSPFGTFYGYTF
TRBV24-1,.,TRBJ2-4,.,TGTGCCACCAGTGATACCGGTGTGATAGGGGACATTCAGTACTTC,CATSDTGVIGDIQYF
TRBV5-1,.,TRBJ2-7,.,TGCGCCAGCAGCTTCGGCGACTCGAACAGGGGGGGGGTCGCCTACGAGCAGTACTTC,CASSFGDSNRGGVAYEQYF
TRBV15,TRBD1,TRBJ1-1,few,TGTGCCACCAGCACCCCCGGGACAGGGTACACTGAAGCTTTCTTT,CATSTPGTGYTEAFF
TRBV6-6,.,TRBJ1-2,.,TGTGCCAGCAGTTACCAGGTGGACTATGGCTACACCTTC,CASSYQVDYGYTF
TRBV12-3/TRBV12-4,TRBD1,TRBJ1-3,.,TGTGCCAGCATTATAAACAGGGGGCTAGGAAACACCATATATTTT,CASIINRGLGNTIYF